This passage covers 26 T cell receptor beta chains from one sample sequenced in a study of identical twins (dated by TCRdb to between 2015 and 2016). Library preparation was by 5' RACE. The reads were generated on an Illumina HiSeq 2000. In TCRdb, the public reads were trimmed at Q25 with fastp and aligned with MiXCR, with productive beta chains retained. Duplicate CDR3 protein sequences are folded into a single record with the most common DNA and genes. The sample table shows 210,000 or so distinct CDR3 sequences, and approximately 15% are seen once. The ten largest account for 40% of the sample. This same sample was also part of a study on T cells expressing NK-cell markers.

The source material was CD8+ T cells sorted from blood. Every receptor here comes from a woman under 30 in good health.

This clonotype occurred a few times. The chain links TRBV12-3 or TRBV12-4 to TRBJ1-1; D perhaps matches TRBD1 (5 bases). This CDR3 comprises 14 residues. Trimming stripped 2 bases from V and 2 bases from J, with 9 bases between. The CDR3, as DNA: TGTGCCAGCAGTTTATGGCAGGGTAACACTGAAGCTTTCTTT. Translation: CASSLWQGNTEAFF.

This clonotype came up a few times. V gene TRBV27 combines with J gene TRBJ2-2; D not resolved. The CDR3 is 14 residues long. Between the trimmed V and J ends, which lost 2 bases and 3 bases, there was a span of 7 bases. The germline V gene encodes CDR1 MNHEY and CDR2 SMNVEV (reference sequence). The CDR3 is CASSLTVHTGELFF. CDR3 DNA sequence: TGTGCCAGCAGTTTAACTGTCCACACCGGGGAGCTGTTTTTT.

The chain has TRBV12-3 or TRBV12-4 and TRBJ2-7; 9 nucleotides align to TRBD2. The CDR3 sequence is 14 residues long. V lost 10 bases and J lost 2; bases outside the gene matches: 9. This chain's CDR3 is CAIGPGLATYEQYF. For the CDR3, the DNA is TGTGCCATCGGGCCGGGACTAGCTACCTACGAGCAGTACTTC.

V and J are TRBV7-2 and TRBJ2-1, with a weak D call TRBD2 (6 bases). Germline-derived CDR1 and CDR2 are SGHTA and FQGNSA. The CDR3 covers 12 residues. Trimming cost V 5 bases and J 9 bases, with 11 bases left between them. CDR3 sequence reads: CASSAGRLEQFF. Written as DNA, the CDR3 is TGTGCCAGCAGCGCGGGACGGCTTGAGCAGTTCTTC.

The chain has TRBV28 and TRBJ2-7; D tentatively fits TRBD1 or TRBD2 (5 bases each). There are 13 residues in the CDR3. The V and J ends lost 2 bases and 5 bases respectively, with 10 bases between them. The germline CDR1 and CDR2 sequences are MDHEN and SYDVKM. In DNA, the CDR3 is TGTGCCAGCAGTTTAACGGGGCCCCACGAGCAGTACTTC. This gives the protein CASSLTGPHEQYF. Complete variable domain (other parts from reference TRBV28 and TRBJ2-7): DVKVTQSSRYLVKRTGEKVFLECVQDMDHENMFWYRQDPGLGLRLIYFSYDVKMKEKGDIPEGYSVSREKKERFSLILESASTNQTSMYLCASSLTGPHEQYFGPGTRLTVT.

This clonotype was detected only a few times. The chain recombines TRBV3-1 with TRBJ2-7; a weak D match, TRBD1 (6 bases). CDR1 is LGHDT and CDR2 is YNNKEL in the germline V gene (reference sequence). This CDR3 spans 16 amino acids. V shed 0 bases and J shed 3 bases, with 15 bases lying between them. CDR3 sequence (DNA): TGTGCCAGCAGCCAAGATACCGGGACAACCTACTACGAGCAGTACTTC. Translation: CASSQDTGTTYYEQYF.

This clonotype was counted a few times. The rearrangement uses TRBV7-8 and TRBJ1-1; D uncertain. The CDR3 has 11 residues. The ends were cut back, 8 bases at V and 0 bases at J, with 4 bases in the middle. CDR1 SGHVS and CDR2 FQNEAQ come from the germline V gene. The CDR3 is CASQLNTEAFF. CDR3 sequence (DNA): TGTGCCAGCCAGCTGAACACTGAAGCTTTCTTT.

This clonotype was seen a handful of times. The V and J genes are TRBV12-3 or TRBV12-4 and TRBJ2-2; 8 bases are a match to TRBD2. This CDR3 is built from 16 residues. The junction had 5 bases not matched to a gene; V was cut back by 3 bases and J by 2 bases. The CDR3 reads CASSLAGGPNTGELFF. The DNA for the CDR3 is TGTGCCAGCAGTTTGGCGGGGGGCCCTAACACCGGGGAGCTGTTTTTT.

The chain carries TRBV6-5 and TRBJ1-1; D remains unclear. CDR3 length equals 14 residues. Trimming took off 0 bases at V and 3 bases at J, with 8 bases between the two ends. From germline, CDR1 is MNHEY and CDR2 SVGAGI. This chain's CDR3 is CASSYSPLDTEAFF. DNA of the CDR3: TGTGCCAGCAGTTACTCGCCTCTGGACACTGAAGCTTTCTTT.

V is TRBV30 and J is TRBJ1-1, with a possible D match to TRBD1 (6 bases). Germline lookup yields CDR1 GTSNPN and CDR2 SVGIG (reference sequence). Trimming shortened V by 2 bases and J by 0 bases, and 22 bases separated the two germline ends. The CDR3 runs 18 residues. The CDR3 region has the DNA TGTGCCTGGAGTCCGGGGGCCGGTTCCCAAAAAATGAACACTGAAGCTTTCTTT. Translation: CAWSPGAGSQKMNTEAFF.

The V and J genes are TRBV9 and TRBJ2-5; TRBD1 might be the D (5 bases). The V end lost 3 bases, the J end lost 1 base, and 13 bases lay between the germline ends. Per the germline V gene, CDR1 is SGDLS and CDR2 is YYNGEE. This CDR3 spans 15 amino acids. CDR3 region: CASSGWGTVQETQYF. CDR3 DNA: TGTGCCAGCAGCGGATGGGGCACAGTCCAAGAGACCCAGTACTTC.

The rearrangement joins TRBV9 to TRBJ1-3; tentatively, D is TRBD1 (5 bases). V was pared by 3 bases and J by 5 bases, with 12 bases between. Germline CDR1 SGDLS, CDR2 YYNGEE. The CDR3 totals 14 residues. CDR3 amino acids: CASSERDGRNTIYF. CDR3 coding DNA: TGTGCCAGCAGCGAAAGGGACGGGAGAAACACCATATATTTT. The full variable domain, in which reference TRBV9 and TRBJ1-3 provide the parts outside the CDR3, is DSGVTQTPKHLITATGQRVTLRCSPRSGDLSVYWYQQSLDQGLQFLIQYYNGEERAKGNILERFSAQQFPDLHSELNLSSLELGDSALYFCASSERDGRNTIYFGEGSWLTVV.

This clonotype turned up a few times. The rearrangement links TRBV7-9 to TRBJ2-2; the match to TRBD2 covers 11 bases. J gave up 6 bases and V 5 bases, and 8 bases lay outside the gene matches. The CDR3 has 16 residues. Looked up from germline, CDR1 is SEHNR and CDR2 is FQNEAQ (reference sequence). In DNA, the CDR3 is TGTGCCAGCAGCCGCACTAGCGGGAGATTGGCCGGGGAGCTGTTTTTT. This translates into CASSRTSGRLAGELFF.

This clonotype was observed a handful of times. This rearrangement joins TRBV12-3 or TRBV12-4 to TRBJ2-1; D remains unclear. Trimming removed 5 bases from V and 5 bases from J, with 7 bases in between. The CDR3 loop spans 12 amino acids. The DNA of the CDR3 is TGTGCCAGCAGTGTCGATAACAATGAGCAGTTCTTC. It codes for CASSVDNNEQFF.

This clonotype occurred a few times. J is TRBJ2-7 and V is TRBV12-3 or TRBV12-4; TRBD2 agrees at 10 bases. V gave up 6 bases and J gave up 5 bases; unmatched junction bases: 10. This CDR3 is 15 amino acids long. Here the CDR3 reads CASRPWASGGNEQYF. The CDR3 DNA is TGTGCCAGCAGACCTTGGGCTAGCGGGGGCAACGAGCAGTACTTC.

This clonotype showed up just a few times. J is TRBJ2-3 and V is TRBV15; 9 nucleotides align to TRBD1. CDR1 LNHNV and CDR2 YYDKDF come from the germline V gene (reference sequence). V trimming: 3 bases; J trimming: 6 bases; junction bases outside the gene matches: 10. The CDR3 spans 16 residues. The CDR3 coding sequence is TGTGCCACCAGCAGGGTAGGACAGGGGCCACAGGATACGCAGTATTTT. The encoded protein is CATSRVGQGPQDTQYF.

This clonotype was observed a handful of times. The genes are TRBV7-6 and TRBJ2-7; D remains ambiguous. Trimming left V 2 bases short and J 4 bases short, with 9 bases between. Per germline, CDR1 SGHVS and CDR2 FNYEAQ. The CDR3 runs to 13 residues. CDR3 in amino acids: CASSLFASYEQYF. CDR3 bases: TGTGCCAGCAGCTTATTTGCCTCATACGAGCAGTACTTC.

V gene TRBV7-8 combines with J gene TRBJ2-1; 9 bases map to TRBD2. Germline V gene data show CDR1 as SGHVS and CDR2 as FQNEAQ. The CDR3 has 17 residues. The trim removed 1 base at V and 3 bases at J, leaving 7 bases unmatched. The CDR3 is CASSLVGGTSIYNEQFF. In nucleotides, the CDR3 is TGTGCCAGCAGCTTAGTAGGAGGGACTAGCATCTACAATGAGCAGTTCTTC.

A few counts support this clonotype. The CDR3, as DNA: TGTGCCAGTTCCCTCGCGGACAGTGCCCTTAATGAGCAGTTCTTC. Protein: CASSLADSALNEQFF. V gene TRBV13 combines with J gene TRBJ2-1, with D possibly being TRBD1 (6 bases). CDR1 PRHDT and CDR2 FYEKMQ come from the germline V gene (reference sequence). Between the trimmed V and J ends, which lost 9 bases and 7 bases, there was a span of 22 bases. The CDR3 runs 15 residues.

The CDR3: CASSDTSAGGTDTQYF. CDR3 coding DNA: TGTGCCAGCAGCGATACTAGCGCCGGGGGCACAGATACGCAGTATTTT. V and J are TRBV7-9 and TRBJ2-3; TRBD2 agrees at 7 bases. Germline V gene data show CDR1 as SEHNR and CDR2 as FQNEAQ (reference sequence). CDR3 size: 16 residues. With V trimmed by 5 bases and J by 1 base, 9 bases remained unmatched.

This clonotype has just a few counts. This CDR3 reads CASSTSGGAADTQYF. Written as DNA, the CDR3 is TGCGCCAGCAGCACTAGCGGGGGGGCCGCAGATACGCAGTATTTT. The chain uses TRBV4-1 and TRBJ2-3; 13 bases agree with TRBD2. J was trimmed by 4 bases and V by 5 bases; bases with no gene match: 3. The CDR3 has 15 residues. Per the germline V gene, CDR1 is MGHRA and CDR2 is YSYEKL.

The rearrangement uses TRBV11-1 and TRBJ2-7, with D perhaps TRBD1 or TRBD2 (5 bases each). This CDR3 has 15 residues. Germline assignment: CDR1 SGHAT and CDR2 FQDESV (reference sequence). V was clipped by 5 bases and J by 6 bases, with 20 bases between them. The CDR3 coding sequence is TGTGCCAGCAGCGTCCTCGGGGCAGGGCCGGCCGAGCAGTACTTC. Its protein is CASSVLGAGPAEQYF.

This clonotype has just a few counts. The chain couples TRBV20-1 to TRBJ2-1, with 8 bases identical to TRBD1. Per the germline V gene, CDR1 is DFQATT and CDR2 is SNEGSKA (reference sequence). The CDR3 totals 16 residues. Trimming removed 1 base from V and 0 bases from J; junction bases left unmatched: 5. CDR3 sequence reads: CSARVGRGLSYNEQFF. CDR3 DNA: TGCAGTGCTAGAGTGGGCAGGGGGCTCTCCTACAATGAGCAGTTCTTC.

This clonotype was observed a handful of times. The J gene is TRBJ2-3, the V gene TRBV7-2, with a tentative D call TRBD1 (6 bases). This CDR3 has 15 residues. Germline loops: CDR1 SGHTA, CDR2 FQGNSA. V was cut by 7 bases and J by 2 bases, with 16 bases left in between. CDR3 DNA: TGTGCCAGCACCCCCACAGGGTCAACCACAGATACGCAGTATTTT. This gives the protein CASTPTGSTTDTQYF.

This CDR3 reads CATSAGTAYNEQFF. DNA of the CDR3: TGTGCCACCAGTGCAGGGACAGCGTACAATGAGCAGTTCTTC. The V and J genes are TRBV24-1 and TRBJ2-1, with 7 positions matching TRBD1. The CDR3 runs to 14 residues. The V and J ends lost 5 bases and 4 bases, in that order; junction bases with no gene match: 4. The germline V gene encodes CDR1 KGHDR and CDR2 SFDVKD.

The chain recombines TRBV7-9 with TRBJ2-1; 12 nucleotides line up with TRBD2. CDR3 length equals 16 residues. J gave up 4 bases and V 5 bases, and 6 bases lay outside the gene matches. Per the germline V gene, CDR1 is SEHNR and CDR2 is FQNEAQ (reference sequence). The CDR3 DNA sequence: TGTGCCAGCAGCCCCGCTAGCGGGAGGGCGTACAATGAGCAGTTCTTC. Encoded protein: CASSPASGRAYNEQFF. The complete variable domain, with remaining parts taken from reference TRBV7-9 and TRBJ2-1, reads DTGVSQNPRHKITKRGQNVTFRCDPISEHNRLYWYRQTLGQGPEFLTYFQNEAQLEKSRLLSDRFSAERPKGSFSTLEIQRTEQGDSAMYLCASSPASGRAYNEQFFGPGTRLTVL.